The 32 T cell receptor beta chains in this list originate from one sample, sequenced in a study of T cell changes during pregnancy in multiple sclerosis. Generated by immunoSEQ multiplex PCR, the TCRdb table keeps only in-frame clones and is missing some. The table lists over 45,000 clones, about nine tenths of them singletons. The sequences come from CD4+ T cells from peripheral blood mononuclear cells, collected in the third trimester of pregnancy. Receptor source: a female donor with multiple sclerosis, enrolled in a pregnancy study.

The chain recombines TRBV19 with TRBJ2-2, with TRBD2 matching 8 bases. The V and J ends lost 10 bases and 5 bases, in that order; junction bases with no gene match: 12. CDR1 is LNHDA and CDR2 is SQIVND in the germline V gene (reference sequence). The CDR3 spans 15 residues. This CDR3 is CATRAGLGGTGELFF. The CDR3 coding sequence is TGTGCCACCCGAGCGGGACTAGGGGGGACCGGGGAGCTGTTTTTT.

The chain uses TRBV5-1 and TRBJ1-1; 8 nucleotides match TRBD1. The CDR3 loop spans 14 amino acids. Trimming cost V 3 bases and J 5 bases; bases outside gene matches: 6. Per germline, CDR1 SGHRS and CDR2 YFSETQ. The CDR3 here is CASSSLDRGTEAFF. The CDR3 nucleotides read TGCGCCAGCAGCTCTCTCGACAGGGGTACTGAAGCTTTCTTT. The full variable domain, its missing parts supplied by reference TRBV5-1 and TRBJ1-1, is KAGVTQTPRYLIKTRGQQVTLSCSPISGHRSVSWYQQTPGQGLQFLFEYFSETQRNKGNFPGRFSGRQFSNSRSEMNVSTLELGDSALYLCASSSLDRGTEAFFGQGTRLTVV.

The chain uses TRBV9 and TRBJ1-2; weak D call: TRBD1 (5 bases). Germline V gene sequence: CDR1 SGDLS, CDR2 YYNGEE. The CDR3 spans 15 residues. Trimming took off 4 bases at V and 0 bases at J, with 13 bases between the two ends. CDR3: CASSQLGGSNYGYTF. CDR3 in DNA: TGTGCCAGCAGCCAATTGGGGGGTTCTAACTATGGCTACACCTTC. Together with reference TRBV9 and TRBJ1-2, the CDR3 gives the full variable domain: DSGVTQTPKHLITATGQRVTLRCSPRSGDLSVYWYQQSLDQGLQFLIQYYNGEERAKGNILERFSAQQFPDLHSELNLSSLELGDSALYFCASSQLGGSNYGYTFGSGTRLTVV.

The chain combines TRBV27 with TRBJ1-2; unclear D gene. Trimming removed 3 bases from V and 4 bases from J, with 6 bases in between. CDR1 is MNHEY, CDR2 SMNVEV, per germline (reference sequence). This CDR3 spans 12 amino acids. CDR3 bases: TGTGCCAGCAGTTTCCGGGGCTATGGCTACACCTTC. It encodes CASSFRGYGYTF.

The V call is TRBV5-1, the J call TRBJ2-3; the match to TRBD1 covers 7 bases. Trimming removed 4 bases from V and 5 bases from J; junction bases left unmatched: 7. This CDR3 is built from 14 residues. Germline CDR1 and CDR2: SGHRS and YFSETQ. The CDR3 DNA reads TGCGCCAGCAGCATCGGACAGGAGCGAGATACGCAGTATTTT. It is translated as CASSIGQERDTQYF.

This rearrangement joins TRBV6-1 to TRBJ1-1, with D perhaps matching TRBD1 (6 bases). V dropped 7 bases and J dropped 0 bases, with 15 bases sitting between them. CDR3 length: 15 amino acids. Germline CDR1 is MNHNS and CDR2 is SASEGT. CDR3 protein: CASTDGTPMNTEAFF. DNA of the CDR3: TGTGCCAGCACTGATGGGACACCTATGAACACTGAAGCTTTCTTT.

The chain couples TRBV7-2 to TRBJ2-7, with 7 bases aligning to TRBD2. Germline V gives CDR1 SGHTA, CDR2 FQGNSA. This CDR3 has 14 amino acids. V lost 5 bases to trimming and J lost 6 bases; unmatched junction nucleotides: 10. The CDR3 nucleotides read TGTGCCAGCAGCCCGGGAACTAGCGAAGGCGAGCAGTACTTC. As protein: CASSPGTSEGEQYF.

The gene calls are TRBV12-5 and TRBJ2-1, with TRBD1 matching 7 bases. The CDR3 consists of 18 residues. CDR1 and CDR2 (germline): LGHNT, FRNRAP. Germline trimming cut 0 bases from V and 6 bases from J; bases unmatched to any gene: 14. The CDR3 loop is CASGLVSFDRVLGNEQFF. In DNA form, the CDR3 reads TGTGCTAGTGGTTTGGTATCGTTCGACAGGGTCCTCGGCAATGAGCAGTTCTTC.

The chain couples TRBV6-5 to TRBJ1-2, with 8 bases lining up with TRBD1. With V trimmed by 4 bases and J by 3 bases, 7 bases remained unmatched. The CDR3 consists of 15 residues. In germline, CDR1 is MNHEY, CDR2 SVGAGI. Here the CDR3 DNA reads TGTGCCAGCAGTTGGACAGGGACCCTACACTATGGCTACACCTTC. Translating gives CASSWTGTLHYGYTF.

The gene calls are TRBV5-1 and TRBJ2-2; tentatively, D is TRBD1 (6 bases). Germline V CDR1 and CDR2: SGHRS, YFSETQ. Trimming left V 0 bases short and J 3 bases short, with 12 bases between. The CDR3 loop spans 16 amino acids. CDR3 coding DNA: TGCGCCAGCAGCTTGGAAGGAACAGGGTACACCGGGGAGCTGTTTTTT. Protein sequence: CASSLEGTGYTGELFF. The full variable domain, rest sourced from reference TRBV5-1 and TRBJ2-2, is KAGVTQTPRYLIKTRGQQVTLSCSPISGHRSVSWYQQTPGQGLQFLFEYFSETQRNKGNFPGRFSGRQFSNSRSEMNVSTLELGDSALYLCASSLEGTGYTGELFFGEGSRLTVL.

The rearrangement links TRBV9 to TRBJ2-7; weak D call: TRBD1 (6 bases). Germline CDR1 is SGDLS and CDR2 is YYNGEE. Between the trimmed V and J ends, which lost 0 bases and 1 base, there was a span of 8 bases. The CDR3 contains 14 residues. This CDR3 reads CASSVDQGSYEQYF. The DNA for the CDR3 is TGTGCCAGCAGCGTAGACCAGGGGTCCTACGAGCAGTACTTC.

The rearrangement links TRBV7-9 to TRBJ1-5, with 8 positions matching TRBD1. This CDR3 has 15 residues. Germline CDR1 reads SEHNR; CDR2 reads FQNEAQ (reference sequence). The junction had 6 bases not matched to a gene; V was cut back by 1 base and J by 7 bases. The CDR3 spells CASSLGGQGGQPQHF. DNA of the CDR3: TGTGCCAGCAGCTTAGGAGGACAGGGCGGGCAGCCCCAGCATTTT. Combining the CDR3 with reference TRBV7-9 and TRBJ1-5 gives the whole variable domain DTGVSQNPRHKITKRGQNVTFRCDPISEHNRLYWYRQTLGQGPEFLTYFQNEAQLEKSRLLSDRFSAERPKGSFSTLEIQRTEQGDSAMYLCASSLGGQGGQPQHFGDGTRLSIL.

This chain joins TRBV7-2 and TRBJ2-5; D is unresolved. The CDR3 has 12 amino acids. Germline CDR1 reads SGHTA; CDR2 reads FQGNSA. The ends were cut back, 5 bases at V and 6 bases at J, with 10 bases in the middle. The CDR3 sequence: CASSTQEKTQYF. The DNA of the CDR3 is TGTGCCAGCAGCACGCAAGAGAAGACCCAGTACTTC.

The chain combines TRBV7-8 with TRBJ2-5; 7 nucleotides line up with TRBD2. Germline CDR1 is SGHVS and CDR2 is FQNEAQ. This CDR3 is built from 13 residues. After removal of 4 bases from V and 3 bases from J, the junction contained 2 bases not matched to a gene. The CDR3 bases are TGTGCCAGCAGCTGGGGACTAAAAGAGACCCAGTACTTC. Its translation is CASSWGLKETQYF.

This rearrangement joins TRBV10-1 to TRBJ1-2, with TRBD1 identical over 9 bases. Germline values: CDR1 WNHNN, CDR2 SYGVQD (reference sequence). The CDR3 is 13 residues long. After removal of 5 bases from V and 6 bases from J, the junction contained 4 bases not matched to a gene. The CDR3 loop reads CASSSGTGNGYTF. The CDR3 nucleotides read TGCGCCAGCAGTTCCGGGACAGGGAATGGCTACACCTTC.

This clone has only one observation. This rearrangement joins TRBV7-9 to TRBJ2-1, with 8 bases matching TRBD2. The CDR3 runs 15 residues. The V segment lost 5 bases and the J segment 7 bases; nucleotides outside the gene matches: 10. Germline lookup yields CDR1 SEHNR and CDR2 FQNEAQ (reference sequence). The DNA of the CDR3 is TGTGCCAGCAGCCTTGGACTAGCCTCGGAAAATGAGCAGTTCTTC. As protein: CASSLGLASENEQFF.

The rearrangement uses TRBV19 and TRBJ1-4; D remains unclear. Germline V gives CDR1 LNHDA, CDR2 SQIVND (reference sequence). Trimming left V 5 bases short and J 5 bases short, with 15 bases between. CDR3 length: 15 amino acids. The CDR3 protein is CASSGTGKTNEKLFF. The CDR3 region has the DNA TGTGCCAGTAGTGGCACCGGGAAGACAAATGAAAAACTGTTTTTT.

This sequence joins TRBV5-1 and TRBJ2-7, with TRBD1 matching over 7 bases. Germline CDR1 is SGHRS and CDR2 is YFSETQ. Losses at the gene ends were 5 bases for V and 0 bases for J; bases not matched to a gene: 5. The CDR3 loop spans 14 amino acids. The DNA for the CDR3 is TGCGCCAGCAGTATTGACAGGGACTCCTACGAGCAGTACTTC. It translates to CASSIDRDSYEQYF.

This chain uses TRBV10-1 with TRBJ2-1, with D perhaps TRBD2 (5 bases). Trimming took 3 bases from V and 8 from J, leaving 14 bases between them. The CDR3 spans 14 residues. Germline lookup yields CDR1 WNHNN and CDR2 SYGVQD (reference sequence). The CDR3 nucleotides read TGCGCCAGCAGTGATCAGATGGCGGGCCATGAGCAGTTCTTC. Its translation: CASSDQMAGHEQFF.

The chain combines TRBV7-9 with TRBJ2-7, with TRBD2 matching 8 bases. V shed 5 bases and J 0 bases; nucleotides not matched to a gene: 12. CDR1 is SEHNR, CDR2 FQNEAQ, per germline (reference sequence). This CDR3 is built from 17 residues. The CDR3 sequence: CASSPWAGGPSSYEQYF. In nucleotides, the CDR3 is TGTGCCAGCAGCCCTTGGGCGGGGGGCCCTAGCTCCTACGAGCAGTACTTC.

This chain links TRBV2 with TRBJ1-5; TRBD1 agrees at 11 bases. CDR1 is SNHLY and CDR2 is FYNNEI in the germline V gene. This CDR3 is 14 amino acids long. J lost 6 bases, V lost 5 bases, and 3 bases had no gene match. CDR3 in amino acids: CASSLGQGVQPQHF. CDR3 in DNA: TGTGCCAGCAGTTTGGGACAGGGGGTTCAGCCCCAGCATTTT.

This chain links TRBV21-1 with TRBJ1-1. TRBV21-1 is marked as a pseudogene. CDR3 size: 15 residues. The CDR3 sequence: CASSRARPAGTEAFF. In DNA form, the CDR3 reads TGTGCCAGCAGCAGAGCCAGGCCAGCGGGCACTGAAGCTTTCTTT.

The chain recombines TRBV7-9 with TRBJ2-5; 7 nucleotides match TRBD2. V dropped 5 bases and J dropped 2; count of bases not matched to a gene: 11. This CDR3 is 16 amino acids long. Germline-derived CDR1 and CDR2 are SEHNR and FQNEAQ (reference sequence). The CDR3 loop reads CASSPGGSSQQETQYF. DNA for the CDR3: TGTGCCAGCAGCCCCGGCGGGAGCTCCCAGCAAGAGACCCAGTACTTC.

V usage is TRBV30 and J usage is TRBJ2-5, with 8 bases aligning to TRBD1. Trimming at V came to 3 bases and at J to 1 base, leaving 1 base not matched to a gene. The CDR3 runs 13 residues. CDR1 is GTSNPN, CDR2 SVGIG, per germline (reference sequence). CDR3 loop: CAWRDRVQETQYF. In DNA form, the CDR3 reads TGTGCCTGGAGGGACAGGGTCCAAGAGACCCAGTACTTC.

In its sample, this clone was seen once. V usage is TRBV19 and J usage is TRBJ2-1; TRBD2 agrees at 9 bases. This CDR3 region has 14 residues. Germline lookup yields CDR1 LNHDA and CDR2 SQIVND (reference sequence). V shed 5 bases and J 5 bases; nucleotides not matched to a gene: 4. The CDR3 here is CASSWAGGHNEQFF. CDR3 bases: TGTGCCAGTAGTTGGGCGGGAGGGCACAATGAGCAGTTCTTC.

The chain carries TRBV5-1 and TRBJ2-7, with 9 bases matching TRBD1. The germline V gene has CDR1 SGHRS and CDR2 YFSETQ. V shed 3 bases, J shed 6 bases, and the junction held 10 bases outside the gene matches. This CDR3 comprises 15 residues. DNA of the CDR3: TGCGCCAGCAGCTGGTCCGGGACAGGGACCGCCGAGCAGTACTTC. The encoded protein is CASSWSGTGTAEQYF.

The rearrangement uses TRBV5-4 and TRBJ1-4, with D unclear. Looked up from germline, CDR1 is SGHNT and CDR2 is YYREEE (reference sequence). V shed 3 bases and J shed 0 bases, with 3 bases lying between them. There are 13 residues in the CDR3. CDR3 region: CASSSATNEKLFF. The CDR3 DNA reads as TGTGCCAGCAGCTCCGCAACTAATGAAAAACTGTTTTTT.

V usage is TRBV2 and J usage is TRBJ1-3; 7 nucleotides align to TRBD1. CDR1 is SNHLY and CDR2 is FYNNEI in the germline V gene. Trimming at V came to 3 bases and at J to 3 bases, leaving 5 bases not matched to a gene. There are 15 residues in the CDR3. CDR3 nucleotide sequence: TGTGCCAGCAGTGACCTGACAGGGATTGGAAACACCATATATTTT. It specifies CASSDLTGIGNTIYF.

The J gene is TRBJ1-5, the V gene TRBV19; D remains ambiguous. Germline CDR1 is LNHDA and CDR2 is SQIVND (reference sequence). The V end was cut by 4 bases, the J end by 2 bases, with 9 bases between. The CDR3 spans 14 residues. The DNA of the CDR3 is TGTGCCAGTAGTACTTACGGGGGCAATCAGCCCCAGCATTTT. It is translated as CASSTYGGNQPQHF.

This sequence joins TRBV7-6 and TRBJ2-7; no firm D call. CDR3 length equals 14 residues. The germline V gene encodes CDR1 SGHVS and CDR2 FNYEAQ. Trimming took 5 bases from V and 6 from J, leaving 17 bases between them. The CDR3 sequence is CASSQRPGGGEQYF. CDR3 DNA sequence: TGTGCCAGCAGCCAGAGGCCTGGCGGCGGCGAGCAGTACTTC.

This chain joins TRBV6-1 and TRBJ2-1; D is ambiguous. Trimming left V 7 bases short and J 8 bases short, with 9 bases between. The CDR3 has 11 residues. Germline CDR1 is MNHNS and CDR2 is SASEGT. This CDR3 is CASMERHEQFF. For the CDR3, the DNA is TGTGCCAGCATGGAGCGTCATGAGCAGTTCTTC.

The chain links TRBV5-4 to TRBJ2-7, with D possibly TRBD2 on 6 matching bases. V dropped 3 bases and J dropped 4 bases, with 14 bases sitting between them. Germline CDR1 SGHNT, CDR2 YYREEE (reference sequence). CDR3 length: 14 amino acids. The CDR3, as DNA: TGTGCCAGCAGCTGGGGGACTCGAGCATACGAGCAGTACTTC. This codes for CASSWGTRAYEQYF.